The TCR beta chain described here comes from a study of blood T cells in healthy people across ages. Across the whole study: There was about one barcoded beta molecule captured by template switching per two T cells. The study's findings and limits: From one million sequenced T cells, diversity estimates were lower bounds. Among long-lived donors, naive CD4+ cells were more numerous and diversity higher than in aged donors.

This CDR3 spans 15 amino acids. The V and J ends lost 2 bases and 5 bases, in that order; junction bases with no gene match: 7. From germline, CDR1 is MNHNY and CDR2 SVGAGI (reference sequence). A second PCR of 7 to 11 cycles used a sample-barcoded 5' primer and a J-beta primer mix. TCRdb re-called the 5' RACE reads through MiXCR, storing one row per CDR3 protein. The table has about 1.4 million distinct CDR3 sequences, 45% to 70% seen once. Details on this clonotype: Antigen: not known.

The TCR comes from a man between 18 and 29 years old in good health. The J gene is TRBJ2-7, the V gene TRBV6-6; 9 bases line up with TRBD1. The sample taken for sequencing was blood. The CDR3 reads CASSYGPRDRDEQYF. In DNA form, the CDR3 reads TGTGCCAGCAGTTACGGTCCACGGGACAGGGACGAGCAGTACTTC.